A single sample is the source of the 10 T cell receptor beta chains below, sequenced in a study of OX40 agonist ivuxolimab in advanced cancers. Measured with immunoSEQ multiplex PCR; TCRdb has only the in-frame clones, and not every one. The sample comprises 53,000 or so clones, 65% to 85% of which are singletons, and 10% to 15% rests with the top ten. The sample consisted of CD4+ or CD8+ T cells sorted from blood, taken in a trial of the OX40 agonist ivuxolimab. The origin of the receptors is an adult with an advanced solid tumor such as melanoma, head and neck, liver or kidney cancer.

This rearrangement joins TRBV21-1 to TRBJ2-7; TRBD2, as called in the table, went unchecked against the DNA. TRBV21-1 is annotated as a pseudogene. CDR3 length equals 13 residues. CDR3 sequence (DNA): TGTGCCAGTGTTAGCGGGAGGACGGTCGAGCAGTACTTC. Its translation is CASVSGRTVEQYF.

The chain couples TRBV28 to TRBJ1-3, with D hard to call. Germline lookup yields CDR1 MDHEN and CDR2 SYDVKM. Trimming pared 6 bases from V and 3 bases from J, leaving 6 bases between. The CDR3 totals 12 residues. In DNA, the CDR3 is TGTGCCAGCAGCTATCTTGGAAACACCATATATTTT. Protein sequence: CASSYLGNTIYF.

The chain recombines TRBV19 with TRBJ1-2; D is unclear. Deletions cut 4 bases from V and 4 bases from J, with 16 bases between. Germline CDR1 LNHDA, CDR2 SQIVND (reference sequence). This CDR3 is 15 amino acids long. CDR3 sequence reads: CASSTRTDAGYGYTF. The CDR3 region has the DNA TGTGCCAGTAGTACTCGGACGGATGCAGGCTATGGCTACACCTTC.

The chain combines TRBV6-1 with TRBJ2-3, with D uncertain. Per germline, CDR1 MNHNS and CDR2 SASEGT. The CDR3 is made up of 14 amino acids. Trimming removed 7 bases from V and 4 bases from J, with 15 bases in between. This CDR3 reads CASNEGESSDTQYF. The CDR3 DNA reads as TGTGCCAGCAACGAAGGTGAGAGCTCAGATACGCAGTATTTT.

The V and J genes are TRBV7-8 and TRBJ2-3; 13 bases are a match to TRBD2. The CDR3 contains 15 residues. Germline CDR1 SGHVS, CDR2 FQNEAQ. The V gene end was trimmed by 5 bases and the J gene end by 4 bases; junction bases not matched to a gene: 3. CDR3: CASSRTSGSSDTQYF. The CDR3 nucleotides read TGTGCCAGCAGCCGGACTAGCGGGAGTTCAGATACGCAGTATTTT.

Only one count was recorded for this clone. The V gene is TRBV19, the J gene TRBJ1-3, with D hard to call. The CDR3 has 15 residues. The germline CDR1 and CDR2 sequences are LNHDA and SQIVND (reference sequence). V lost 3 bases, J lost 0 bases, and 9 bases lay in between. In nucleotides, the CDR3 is TGTGCCAGTAGTATCTTCTTGAGCTCTGGAAACACCATATATTTT. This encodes CASSIFLSSGNTIYF.

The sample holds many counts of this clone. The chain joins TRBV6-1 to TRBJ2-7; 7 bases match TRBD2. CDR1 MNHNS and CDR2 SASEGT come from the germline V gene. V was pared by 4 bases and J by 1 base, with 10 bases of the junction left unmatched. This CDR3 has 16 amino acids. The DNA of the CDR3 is TGTGCCAGCAGTGGGGGATGGACGGGAGGATCCTACGAGCAGTACTTC. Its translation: CASSGGWTGGSYEQYF.

Here the CDR3 reads CASSLSAGRGDTQYF. In DNA, the CDR3 is TGTGCCAGCAGCTTATCGGCGGGGCGGGGGGATACGCAGTATTTT. The rearrangement links TRBV7-2 to TRBJ2-3; TRBD2 agrees at 7 bases. This CDR3 is built from 15 residues. Trimming took 2 bases from V and 6 from J; bases not matched to a gene: 8. Germline assignment: CDR1 SGHTA and CDR2 FQGNSA.

CDR3 amino acids: CASRPRGNNEKLFF. DNA of the CDR3: TGTGCCAGCAGGCCGCGGGGGAATAATGAAAAACTGTTTTTT. This chain connects TRBV6-5 to TRBJ1-4; D is perhaps TRBD1 (5 bases). The CDR3 has 14 residues. V lost 6 bases, J lost 4 bases, and 12 bases lay in between. Per germline, CDR1 MNHEY and CDR2 SVGAGI.

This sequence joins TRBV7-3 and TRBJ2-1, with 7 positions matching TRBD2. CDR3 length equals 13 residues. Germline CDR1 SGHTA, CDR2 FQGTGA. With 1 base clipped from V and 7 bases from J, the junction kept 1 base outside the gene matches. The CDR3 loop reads CASSLRLANEQFF. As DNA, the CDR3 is TGTGCCAGCAGCTTAAGACTAGCTAATGAGCAGTTCTTC.